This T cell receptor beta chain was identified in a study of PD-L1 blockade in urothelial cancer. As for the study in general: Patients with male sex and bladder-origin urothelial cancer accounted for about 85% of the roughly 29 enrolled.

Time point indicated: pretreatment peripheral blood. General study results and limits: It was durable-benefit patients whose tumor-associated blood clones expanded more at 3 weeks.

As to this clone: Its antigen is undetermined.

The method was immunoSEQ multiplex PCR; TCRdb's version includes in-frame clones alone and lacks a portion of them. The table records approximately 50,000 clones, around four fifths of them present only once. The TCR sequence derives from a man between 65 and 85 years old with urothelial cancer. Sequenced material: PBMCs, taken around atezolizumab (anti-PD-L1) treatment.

CDR3 sequence reads: CASSAEGGNPSTDTQYF. CDR3 DNA: TGTGCCAGCAGCGCCGAGGGTGGCAATCCTAGCACAGATACGCAGTATTTT. The V call is TRBV7-7, the J call TRBJ2-3; a weak D match, TRBD2 (5 bases). Trimming took off 5 bases at V and 0 bases at J, with 18 bases between the two ends. The CDR3 is 17 residues long. Germline V gene sequence: CDR1 SSHAT, CDR2 FNYEAQ (reference sequence).